This T cell receptor beta chain was sequenced for a study of blood T cell repertoires in COVID-19. How the authors handled the data: From reference gene primer amplification, estimates of nucleated cell counts were derived. Repertoires were generated with immunoSEQ multiplex PCR, while TCRdb's copy carries only in-frame clones and drops some. V, J and clone size are taken as reported in that table, and D and trimming were inferred from the DNA itself. Of tens of thousands of clones listed, approximately 80% are singletons. This CDR3 has 14 amino acids. The V end lost 3 bases, the J end lost 8 bases, and 16 bases lay between the germline ends. Germline assignment: CDR1 LNHDA and CDR2 SQIVND (reference sequence).

Material: peripheral blood. The sequence came from a man between 70 and 80 years old with acute or convalescent COVID-19. J is TRBJ1-2 and V is TRBV19, with D possibly TRBD1 on 6 matching bases. The CDR3 DNA sequence: TGTGCCAGTAGTATTTTGGGGGCGCTTACCGGCTACACCTTC. Protein product: CASSILGALTGYTF.